This T cell receptor beta chain was observed in a study of identical twins. TCRdb reanalysed the 5' RACE reads using MiXCR and keeps one entry per CDR3 protein. Here the sample spans some 730,000 distinct CDR3 sequences, roughly 18% being singletons. This CDR3 contains 15 residues. Germline V lookup: CDR1 ENHRY, CDR2 SYGVKD. With 4 bases removed from V and 0 bases from J, the gap between germline ends came to 10 bases. These data are also associated with another study on T cells expressing NK-cell markers. That source adds: Clarity on HCMV specificity was lacking for the expanded NKG2C+ T cell clones.

The chain employs TRBV10-3 and TRBJ1-5; TRBD1 is a possible D gene (5 bases). Sequenced input: PBMCs. This TCR derives from a woman younger than 30 in good health. CDR3 residues: CAISVGGNSNQPQHF. CDR3 coding DNA: TGTGCCATCAGTGTCGGGGGGAATAGCAATCAGCCCCAGCATTTT.